Each of the 9 T cell receptor beta chains below was sequenced from the same sample in a study of cytomegalovirus exposure and HLA in healthy donors. The PCR used 60 Vbeta and 13 Jbeta primers. Produced via immunoSEQ multiplex PCR; TCRdb's table is partial and in-frame only. In the table there are 55,000 to 75,000 clones, around two thirds of which are singletons. The sample consisted of PBMCs. The source is a human donor in good health.

The chain combines TRBV9 with TRBJ2-1; 12 positions agree with TRBD2. Germline loops: CDR1 SGDLS, CDR2 YYNGEE. The V and J ends lost 4 bases and 8 bases, in that order; junction bases with no gene match: 10. CDR3 length: 16 amino acids. CDR3 DNA: TGTGCCAGCAGCTCCCGGACTAGCGGGATTTCTGATGAGCAGTTCTTC. The encoded protein is CASSSRTSGISDEQFF.

The V call is TRBV18, the J call TRBJ2-5; tentative D call: TRBD2 (5 bases). Trimming shortened V by 0 bases and J by 5 bases, and 10 bases separated the two germline ends. CDR3 length: 14 residues. CDR1 is KGHSH and CDR2 is LQKENI in the germline V gene. CDR3 nucleotide sequence: TGTGCCAGCTCACCACCGAAGAGAGGGGAGACCCAGTACTTC. This encodes CASSPPKRGETQYF.

J is TRBJ2-3 and V is TRBV28; 10 bases agree with TRBD2. V dropped 4 bases and J dropped 0; count of bases not matched to a gene: 16. The germline CDR1 and CDR2 sequences are MDHEN and SYDVKM. The CDR3 contains 20 residues. The CDR3 region is CASSSTPGSGRGYSTDTQYF. Here the CDR3 DNA reads TGTGCCAGCAGTTCCACCCCAGGGAGCGGGAGGGGGTATAGCACAGATACGCAGTATTTT.

The chain is built from TRBV5-1 and TRBJ2-3; 8 nucleotides agree with TRBD2. The CDR3 length is 16 residues. Germline CDR1 is SGHRS and CDR2 is YFSETQ. Germline trimming cut 5 bases from V and 2 bases from J; bases unmatched to any gene: 10. The CDR3 protein is CASSSMTSAYTDTQYF. DNA for the CDR3: TGCGCCAGCAGTTCTATGACTAGCGCATACACAGATACGCAGTATTTT.

The gene calls are TRBV6-1 and TRBJ1-1; TRBD1 might be the D (5 bases). This CDR3 comprises 15 residues. Germline V gives CDR1 MNHNS, CDR2 SASEGT. V dropped 6 bases and J dropped 1 base, with 15 bases sitting between them. The CDR3 spells CASRDTGLTNTEAFF. The DNA for the CDR3 is TGTGCCAGCAGGGACACGGGACTTACGAACACTGAAGCTTTCTTT.

The rearrangement uses TRBV28 and TRBJ2-7; 9 bases are a match to TRBD1. CDR3 length equals 18 residues. The V and J ends lost 10 bases and 4 bases, in that order; junction bases with no gene match: 23. Per germline, CDR1 MDHEN and CDR2 SYDVKM. CDR3 sequence reads: CATRLGAGDRALEYEQYF. CDR3 in DNA: TGTGCCACCAGACTGGGGGCTGGGGACAGGGCTCTTGAGTACGAGCAGTACTTC. The whole variable domain, remainder taken from reference TRBV28 and TRBJ2-7, is DVKVTQSSRYLVKRTGEKVFLECVQDMDHENMFWYRQDPGLGLRLIYFSYDVKMKEKGDIPEGYSVSREKKERFSLILESASTNQTSMYLCATRLGAGDRALEYEQYFGPGTRLTVT.

V gene TRBV29-1 combines with J gene TRBJ2-2; D ambiguous. V lost 6 bases and J lost 0, with 8 bases in between. The CDR3 is 13 amino acids. Germline V CDR1 and CDR2: SQVTM, ANQGSEA. The CDR3 loop reads CSVSSANTGELFF. CDR3 DNA sequence: TGCAGCGTATCCAGCGCGAACACCGGGGAGCTGTTTTTT.

V and J are TRBV30 and TRBJ1-5; 7 bases are a match to TRBD1. Losses at the gene ends were 2 bases for V and 7 bases for J; bases not matched to a gene: 11. The length of the CDR3 is 15 residues. CDR1 is GTSNPN and CDR2 is SVGIG in the germline V gene (reference sequence). CDR3 residues: CAWSPLDREGQPQHF. The DNA for the CDR3 is TGTGCCTGGAGTCCCCTCGACAGGGAAGGACAGCCCCAGCATTTT.

This clone was seen a handful of times. J is TRBJ2-7 and V is TRBV5-1; 8 bases line up with TRBD1. Looked up from germline, CDR1 is SGHRS and CDR2 is YFSETQ. Trimming cost V 0 bases and J 4 bases; bases outside gene matches: 9. The CDR3 runs to 16 residues. The CDR3 reads CASSLGGSGGFYEQYF. The CDR3 region has the DNA TGCGCCAGCAGCTTGGGGGGGTCAGGGGGCTTTTACGAGCAGTACTTC.